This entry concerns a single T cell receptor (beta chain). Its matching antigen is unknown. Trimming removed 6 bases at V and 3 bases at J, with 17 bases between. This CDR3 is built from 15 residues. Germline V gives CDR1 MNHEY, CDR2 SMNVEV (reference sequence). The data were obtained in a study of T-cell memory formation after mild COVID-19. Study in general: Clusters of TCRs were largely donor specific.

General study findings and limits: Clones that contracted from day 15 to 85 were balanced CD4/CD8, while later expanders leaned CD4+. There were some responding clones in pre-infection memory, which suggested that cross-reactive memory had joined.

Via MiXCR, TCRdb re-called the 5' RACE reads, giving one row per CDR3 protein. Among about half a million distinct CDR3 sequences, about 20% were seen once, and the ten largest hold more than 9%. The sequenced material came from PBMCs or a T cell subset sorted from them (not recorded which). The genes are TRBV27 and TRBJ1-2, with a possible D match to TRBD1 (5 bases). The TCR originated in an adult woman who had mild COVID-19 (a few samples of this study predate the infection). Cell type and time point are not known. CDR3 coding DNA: TGTGCCAGCAGACCTTGGGGGGGAGGCTACTATGGCTACACCTTC. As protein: CASRPWGGGYYGYTF.